This T cell receptor (beta chain) was identified during a study of tumor-infiltrating lymphocytes in oesophageal squamous cell carcinoma. In TCRdb, the PCR reads were re-called with MiXCR into one record per CDR3 protein. The table has 10,000 to 15,000 distinct CDR3 sequences, about 50% seen once. Trimming cost V 6 bases and J 6 bases; bases outside gene matches: 11. This CDR3 region has 16 residues. The sequence came from a female donor with esophageal squamous cell carcinoma. The J gene is TRBJ2-4, the V gene TRBV12-3 or TRBV12-4, with 10 bases lining up with TRBD2. Sequenced input: esophageal tumor tissue. The CDR3 region has the DNA TGTGCCAGCAGCGTCGGACTAGCGGAGGGGGGAAACATTCAGTACTTC. It encodes CASSVGLAEGGNIQYF.